Below are 24 T cell receptor beta chains sequenced from a single sample in a study of T cell repertoires in cytomegalovirus infection. One entry per CDR3 protein, called by TCRdb with MiXCR from the reads. The sample lists about 150,000 distinct CDR3 sequences, about a quarter seen once, with approximately 11% in the top ten. The sequenced material came from PBMCs. All receptors derive from a human donor in good health (CMV status not recorded). Some clones in this sample may be carry-over from other donors' samples.

Worth noting for this clonotype: This may be a read error, as it is one base from a much larger clone. The rearrangement joins TRBV6-1 to TRBJ2-3; weak D call: TRBD2 (5 bases). The CDR3 is 16 amino acids. CDR1 and CDR2 (germline): MNHNS, SASEGT. The CDR3 spells CASSSIGLASTDKQYF. The CDR3 bases are TGTGCCAGCAGTTCCATCGGACTGGCCTCCACAGATAAGCAGTATTTT.

As concerns this clonotype: This may be a read error, as it is one base from a much larger clone. The missing conserved phenylalanine or tryptophan at the end of this CDR3 makes a read error likely. The J gene is TRBJ2-5, the V gene TRBV12-3 or TRBV12-4; 8 bases are a match to TRBD2. The CDR3 runs 14 residues. The V and J ends lost 7 bases and 4 bases, in that order; junction bases with no gene match: 8. Here the CDR3 DNA reads TGTGCCAGCACCACCGGGGGGGCCGGAGAGACCCAGTACTCC. This codes for CASTTGGAGETQYS.

This clonotype has a count of ten or more. This sequence joins TRBV11-2 and TRBJ1-2; D is uncertain. This CDR3 is built from 12 residues. Per the germline V gene, CDR1 is SGHAT and CDR2 is FQNNGV. The germline V and J ends were trimmed by 4 bases and 8 bases, with 11 bases remaining between them. The CDR3 nucleotides read TGTGCCAGCAGCTCTATGGGAGGAGGCTACACCTTC. Encoded protein: CASSSMGGGYTF. Full variable domain (remainder filled in from reference TRBV11-2 and TRBJ1-2): EAGVAQSPRYKIIEKRQSVAFWCNPISGHATLYWYQQILGQGPKLLIQFQNNGVVDDSQLPKDRFSAERLKGVDSTLKIQPAKLEDSAVYLCASSSMGGGYTFGSGTRLTVV.

This clonotype showed up many times. V is TRBV7-2 and J is TRBJ2-7; D is ambiguous. The length of the CDR3 is 11 residues. Germline values: CDR1 SGHTA, CDR2 FQGNSA. V was pared by 6 bases and J by 4 bases, with 7 bases between. The CDR3 coding sequence is TGTGCCAGCAGGGCCTTATACGAGCAGTACTTC. As protein: CASRALYEQYF.

This clonotype has a count of ten or more. V usage is TRBV7-2 and J usage is TRBJ2-2; unclear D gene. The CDR3 totals 17 residues. The germline gives CDR1 SGHTA, CDR2 FQGNSA. Trimming took off 0 bases at V and 0 bases at J, with 11 bases between the two ends. The CDR3 DNA follows: TGTGCCAGCAGCTTAGCGCGGTCCCTATCGAACACCGGGGAGCTGTTTTTT. Translating gives CASSLARSLSNTGELFF. Together with reference TRBV7-2 and TRBJ2-2, the CDR3 gives the full variable domain: GAGVSQSPSNKVTEKGKDVELRCDPISGHTALYWYRQSLGQGLEFLIYFQGNSAPDKSGLPSDRFSAERTGGSVSTLTIQRTQQEDSAVYLCASSLARSLSNTGELFFGEGSRLTVL.

In this sample, this clonotype turned up many times. V gene TRBV7-9 combines with J gene TRBJ2-7; 7 bases line up with TRBD2. The germline CDR1 and CDR2 sequences are SEHNR and FQNEAQ (reference sequence). Losses at the gene ends were 5 bases for V and 0 bases for J; bases not matched to a gene: 19. The CDR3 extends over 19 amino acids. CDR3: CASSLIGASGSRSSYEQYF. The CDR3 nucleotides are TGTGCCAGCAGCCTTATTGGCGCTAGCGGTTCCAGGAGCTCCTACGAGCAGTACTTC.

A remark on this clonotype: Sequence at one end of the junction differs from germline and may be a read error. The chain recombines TRBV19 with TRBJ2-1; D gene ambiguous. The V gene's germline CDR1 is LNHDA and CDR2 SQIVND (reference sequence). The CDR3 length is 15 residues. The CDR3 sequence: CSSSDQASSYNEQFF. CDR3 DNA sequence: TGTTCCAGTAGTGATCAAGCCTCTTCCTACAATGAGCAGTTCTTC.

Details on this clonotype: The germline gene is not matched at one end of the junction; a read error may be the cause. V usage is TRBV5-4 and J usage is TRBJ2-7; possibly TRBD1 for D (6 bases). Germline CDR1 reads SGHNT; CDR2 reads YYREEE (reference sequence). This CDR3 has 13 amino acids. CDR3 amino acids: CASSLYRAYGQYF. The CDR3 DNA reads TGTGCCAGCAGCTTGTACAGGGCATACGGGCAGTACTTC.

This clonotype was detected many times. This chain links TRBV7-8 with TRBJ2-7, with 7 positions matching TRBD1. The length of the CDR3 is 15 residues. Germline trimming cut 5 bases from V and 0 bases from J; bases unmatched to any gene: 7. CDR1 and CDR2 from the germline V gene are SGHVS and FQNEAQ. The CDR3 sequence: CASSLRDSSSYEQYF. The CDR3 nucleotides are TGTGCCAGCAGCCTACGGGACAGTAGCTCCTACGAGCAGTACTTC.

The chain carries TRBV11-2 and TRBJ1-4; possible D gene TRBD1, 5 bases. V gave up 3 bases and J gave up 7 bases, with 15 bases separating them. From germline, CDR1 is SGHAT and CDR2 FQNNGV. This CDR3 has 15 amino acids. The CDR3 nucleotides are TGTGCCAGCAGCTTCAGGGCAGGGCCCCCTGAAAAACTGTTTTTT. Its protein is CASSFRAGPPEKLFF.

This clonotype came up many times. V and J are TRBV6-2 or TRBV6-3 and TRBJ2-7; no reliable D call. The CDR3 runs 13 residues. Trimming pared 0 bases from V and 3 bases from J, leaving 6 bases between. Germline CDR1 MNHEY, CDR2 SVGEGT. CDR3: CASSYSINYEQYF. The CDR3 bases are TGTGCCAGCAGTTACTCTATCAACTACGAGCAGTACTTC.

Here the CDR3 reads CASSTTGPSYEQYF. CDR3 DNA sequence: TGTGCCAGCAGCACCACAGGTCCCTCCTACGAGCAGTACTTC. V gene TRBV7-2 combines with J gene TRBJ2-7, with a possible D match to TRBD1 (5 bases). CDR3 size: 14 residues. Germline V CDR1 and CDR2: SGHTA, FQGNSA. Trimming stripped 5 bases from V and 0 bases from J, with 11 bases between.

This clonotype was observed a few times. V is TRBV12-3 or TRBV12-4 and J is TRBJ2-2; 11 nucleotides line up with TRBD2. CDR3 length: 17 amino acids. The trim removed 1 base at V and 7 bases at J, leaving 8 bases unmatched. The CDR3 loop reads CASSLVAGGPSGGELFF. DNA of the CDR3: TGTGCCAGCAGTTTAGTAGCGGGAGGGCCGAGTGGCGGGGAGCTGTTTTTT.

This chain connects TRBV6-6 to TRBJ2-7, with a tentative D call TRBD1 (6 bases). The CDR3 contains 13 residues. Deletions cut 6 bases from V and 4 bases from J, with 13 bases between. The germline gives CDR1 MNHNY, CDR2 SVGAGI (reference sequence). The CDR3 region is CASREGTNYEQYF. For the CDR3, the DNA is TGTGCCAGCAGAGAGGGGACAAATTACGAGCAGTACTTC.

This clonotype was detected only a few times. The J gene is TRBJ1-5, the V gene TRBV27; 8 nucleotides match TRBD1. Looked up from germline, CDR1 is MNHEY and CDR2 is SMNVEV (reference sequence). J lost 7 bases, V lost 8 bases, and 10 bases had no gene match. CDR3 length: 14 amino acids. The DNA of the CDR3 is TGTGCCAGCCGTTCCGGACAGGGTAAACAGCCCCAGCATTTT. The encoded protein is CASRSGQGKQPQHF.

The chain couples TRBV4-3 to TRBJ2-5; perhaps D is TRBD1 or TRBD2 (5 bases each). Trimming took off 0 bases at V and 2 bases at J, with 16 bases between the two ends. This CDR3 has 17 amino acids. The germline V gene encodes CDR1 LGHNA and CDR2 YSLEER. The CDR3 nucleotides read TGCGCCAGCAGCCAAGAGCCCAAGGGACCCGATCAAGAGACCCAGTACTTC. Protein sequence: CASSQEPKGPDQETQYF.

A few counts support this clonotype. This chain links TRBV6-6 with TRBJ1-6, with a tentative D call TRBD1 (5 bases). In germline, CDR1 is MNHNY, CDR2 SVGAGI (reference sequence). V was shortened by 6 bases and J by 7 bases, with 19 bases between the two germline ends. This CDR3 contains 16 residues. CDR3 amino acids: CASRTAGRERNSPLHF. DNA of the CDR3: TGTGCCAGCAGGACGGCGGGGCGCGAGCGGAATTCACCCCTCCACTTT.

This clonotype was counted between two and nine times. V is TRBV27 and J is TRBJ2-2, with unresolved D. Trimming removed 2 bases from V and 4 bases from J, with 5 bases in between. Germline V lookup: CDR1 MNHEY, CDR2 SMNVEV (reference sequence). CDR3 length: 13 residues. The CDR3 here is CASSLSATGELFF. The CDR3 DNA reads as TGTGCCAGCAGTTTAAGCGCCACCGGGGAGCTGTTTTTT.

A remark on this clonotype: A much larger clone sits a single nucleotide away, making a read error possible. This sequence joins TRBV7-9 and TRBJ2-5; perhaps TRBD2 as D (6 bases). CDR3 length equals 14 residues. CDR1 is SEHNR and CDR2 is FQNEAQ in the germline V gene (reference sequence). V was trimmed by 4 bases and J by 7 bases, leaving 16 bases between them. CDR3 protein: CASSSVRGWRTQYF. CDR3 sequence (DNA): TGTGCCAGCAGCTCAGTCCGGGGGTGGCGGACCCAGTACTTC.

This clonotype has only a few counts. The chain is built from TRBV2 and TRBJ2-2; D remains ambiguous. Trimming stripped 7 bases from V and 4 bases from J, with 7 bases between. The CDR3 contains 12 residues. The germline gives CDR1 SNHLY, CDR2 FYNNEI. The CDR3 here is CASNVFTGELFF. The CDR3 DNA reads as TGTGCCAGCAATGTGTTCACCGGGGAGCTGTTTTTT.

This clonotype was seen more than once but under ten times. The rearrangement uses TRBV29-1 and TRBJ2-7; D is ambiguous. Germline loops: CDR1 SQVTM, CDR2 ANQGSEA. This CDR3 is 10 amino acids long. The germline V and J ends were trimmed by 3 bases and 7 bases, with 7 bases remaining between them. CDR3: CSVDTSEQYF. CDR3 coding DNA: TGCAGCGTTGATACGAGTGAGCAGTACTTC.

This clonotype was detected a few times. The chain is built from TRBV7-9 and TRBJ2-7, with 13 bases aligning to TRBD2. Trimming removed 5 bases from V and 4 bases from J; junction bases left unmatched: 5. CDR1 is SEHNR, CDR2 FQNEAQ, per germline (reference sequence). This CDR3 spans 15 amino acids. The CDR3: CASSTRLAGGYEQYF. In DNA form, the CDR3 reads TGTGCCAGCAGCACTAGACTAGCGGGGGGTTACGAGCAGTACTTC.

A few counts support this clonotype. The chain joins TRBV2 to TRBJ2-5; the D gene is possibly TRBD2 (5 bases). The germline V and J ends were trimmed by 3 bases and 2 bases, with 10 bases remaining between them. Germline lookup yields CDR1 SNHLY and CDR2 FYNNEI. There are 14 residues in the CDR3. CDR3 bases: TGTGCCAGCAGTGACCGGACGGGGCAAGAGACCCAGTACTTC. Translating gives CASSDRTGQETQYF. Using reference TRBV2 and TRBJ2-5 for the parts outside the CDR3, the full variable domain is EPEVTQTPSHQVTQMGQEVILRCVPISNHLYFYWYRQILGQKVEFLVSFYNNEISEKSEIFDDQFSVERPDGSNFTLKIRSTKLEDSAMYFCASSDRTGQETQYFGPGTRLLVL.

This clonotype was seen a handful of times. This chain links TRBV28 with TRBJ2-5; tentatively, D is TRBD1 (6 bases). The V end lost 2 bases, the J end lost 5 bases, and 21 bases lay between the germline ends. Germline lookup yields CDR1 MDHEN and CDR2 SYDVKM. The CDR3 has 17 residues. CDR3 in amino acids: CASSLIKPGTRDETQYF. The CDR3 DNA follows: TGTGCCAGCAGTTTAATAAAACCCGGGACACGGGACGAGACCCAGTACTTC.